Each of the 3 T cell receptor beta chains below was sequenced from the same sample in a study of blood T cell repertoires in COVID-19. The method was immunoSEQ multiplex PCR; TCRdb's version includes in-frame clones alone and lacks a portion of them. The sample has a few hundred thousand clones, around 87% seen once. Sequencing was carried out using peripheral blood. These receptors all stem from a woman in her thirties with COVID-19, enrolled during active disease.

The chain is built from TRBV29-1 and TRBJ2-7; possibly TRBD2 for D (6 bases). The CDR3 is made up of 14 amino acids. Trimming took 7 bases from V and 2 from J, leaving 18 bases between them. Germline V gene lookup returns CDR1 SQVTM and CDR2 ANQGSEA. For the CDR3, the DNA is TGCAGCGCCCCGCGCGACGGGACTCCCTACGAGCAGTACTTC. It translates to CSAPRDGTPYEQYF.

The V call is TRBV2, the J call TRBJ1-3; 8 positions agree with TRBD1. J was trimmed by 4 bases and V by 6 bases; bases with no gene match: 5. Germline-derived CDR1 and CDR2 are SNHLY and FYNNEI. The CDR3 is 14 amino acids. DNA for the CDR3: TGTGCCAGCAGATCCGGGACAGGCGGAAACACCATATATTTT. Encoded protein: CASRSGTGGNTIYF.

The chain is built from TRBV2 and TRBJ1-5; 7 bases line up with TRBD1. The CDR3 runs to 18 residues. Germline values: CDR1 SNHLY, CDR2 FYNNEI. With V trimmed by 0 bases and J by 2 bases, 10 bases remained unmatched. CDR3 in DNA: TGTGCCAGCAGTGAAGCCGGAGACACAGGGGTTGGCAATCAGCCCCAGCATTTT. Its protein is CASSEAGDTGVGNQPQHF.